Listed below are T cell receptor beta chains from one sample, sequenced in a study of cytomegalovirus exposure and HLA in healthy donors. TCRdb's copy holds only in-frame clones and misses some; the assay was immunoSEQ multiplex PCR. The sample lists under 150,000 clones, roughly 80% occurring once. The sequenced material came from PBMCs. All receptors derive from a male donor in good health and CMV-seronegative. Each CDR3 is given with its conserved first and last residue. D genes are given only for firm matches. Expanded clones are given a class, and other clones once, few, many or no size at all.

J gene: TRBJ2-3
D gene: TRBD2
CDR3 length: 16
clone size: .
V gene: TRBV5-1
CDR3 DNA: TGCGCCAGCAGCCCCGGACTAGCGGGGGGCATAGATACGCAGTATTTT
CDR3 protein: CASSPGLAGGIDTQYF

J gene: TRBJ1-6
D gene: TRBD1
CDR3 length: 17
clone size: .
V gene: TRBV5-1
CDR3 DNA: TGCGCCAGCAGCCCCCGGACAGGGGCGGTTTATAATTCACCCCTCCACTTT
CDR3 protein: CASSPRTGAVYNSPLHF

J gene: TRBJ1-2
D gene: .
CDR3 length: 14
clone size: .
V gene: TRBV28
CDR3 DNA: TGTGCCAGCAGACCAACAGGTTTCGGGTATGGCTACACCTTC
CDR3 protein: CASRPTGFGYGYTF

J gene: TRBJ1-2
D gene: TRBD1
CDR3 length: 15
clone size: few
V gene: TRBV9
CDR3 DNA: TGTGCCAGCAGCGTAGCTGACAGGGGAAGCGATGGCTACACCTTC
CDR3 protein: CASSVADRGSDGYTF

J gene: TRBJ2-3
D gene: .
CDR3 length: 13
clone size: .
V gene: TRBV7-3
CDR3 DNA: TGTGCCAGCAGCCTCACTGGCACAGATACGCAGTATTTT
CDR3 protein: CASSLTGTDTQYF

J gene: TRBJ1-4
D gene: .
CDR3 length: 15
clone size: few
V gene: TRBV7-2
CDR3 DNA: TGTGCCAGCAGCTTAGCGGGGGGAACTAATGAAAAACTGTTTTTT
CDR3 protein: CASSLAGGTNEKLFF

J gene: TRBJ2-5
D gene: .
CDR3 length: 16
clone size: few
V gene: TRBV7-2
CDR3 DNA: TGTGCCAGCAGCTTAGGGGGGGGGCCCTACCAAGAGACCCAGTACTTC
CDR3 protein: CASSLGGGPYQETQYF

J gene: TRBJ1-5
D gene: .
CDR3 length: 13
clone size: .
V gene: TRBV5-1
CDR3 DNA: TGCGCCAGCAGCTTGGGTCCAAATCAGCCCCAGCATTTT
CDR3 protein: CASSLGPNQPQHF

J gene: TRBJ2-3
D gene: .
CDR3 length: 14
clone size: .
V gene: TRBV10-2
CDR3 DNA: TGCGCCAGCAGCTCGACAGGCCCCAGGGATACGCAGTATTTT
CDR3 protein: CASSSTGPRDTQYF

J gene: TRBJ2-1
D gene: TRBD1
CDR3 length: 16
clone size: .
V gene: TRBV29-1
CDR3 DNA: TGCAGCGTTGAAATGTTACAGGGGGCTTCCTACAATGAGCAGTTCTTC
CDR3 protein: CSVEMLQGASYNEQFF

J gene: TRBJ2-2
D gene: .
CDR3 length: 14
clone size: .
V gene: TRBV15
CDR3 DNA: TGTGCCACCAGCGCATTTAGCGGCACCGGGGAGCTGTTTTTT
CDR3 protein: CATSAFSGTGELFF

J gene: TRBJ1-5
D gene: .
CDR3 length: 16
clone size: once
V gene: TRBV28
CDR3 DNA: TGTGCCAGCAGCCGTGAGGGGGAGGGCTTGAATCAGCCCCAGCATTTT
CDR3 protein: CASSREGEGLNQPQHF

J gene: TRBJ2-7
D gene: TRBD2
CDR3 length: 15
clone size: .
V gene: TRBV11-2
CDR3 DNA: TGTGCCAGCAGCTTAAGCGGGGGGGCGCCGTACGAGCAGTACTTC
CDR3 protein: CASSLSGGAPYEQYF

J gene: TRBJ1-2
D gene: .
CDR3 length: 13
clone size: few
V gene: TRBV29-1
CDR3 DNA: TGCAGCGTTGGGCTTGGGGAGGCCTATGGCTACACCTTC
CDR3 protein: CSVGLGEAYGYTF

J gene: TRBJ2-3
D gene: .
CDR3 length: 13
clone size: .
V gene: TRBV7-3
CDR3 DNA: TGTGCCAGCAGCCTACCCAGCACAGATACGCAGTATTTT
CDR3 protein: CASSLPSTDTQYF

J gene: TRBJ1-6
D gene: TRBD1
CDR3 length: 18
clone size: .
V gene: TRBV9
CDR3 DNA: TGTGCCAGCAGCGCCGGGACAGGGGGTCTCTTTAGGAATTCACCCCTCCACTTT
CDR3 protein: CASSAGTGGLFRNSPLHF

J gene: TRBJ2-2
D gene: .
CDR3 length: 13
clone size: .
V gene: TRBV7-2
CDR3 DNA: TGTGCCAGCAGCTCAGTCCCCACCGGGGAGCTGTTTTTT
CDR3 protein: CASSSVPTGELFF

J gene: TRBJ1-4
D gene: .
CDR3 length: 15
clone size: few
V gene: TRBV4-3
CDR3 DNA: TGCGCCAGCAGCCAAGCTATCGGGACTAATGAAAAACTGTTTTTT
CDR3 protein: CASSQAIGTNEKLFF

J gene: TRBJ1-1
D gene: .
CDR3 length: 14
clone size: .
V gene: TRBV30
CDR3 DNA: TGTGCCTGGAGGGGCCAGGGTCTTTTGGCTGAAGCTTTCTTT
CDR3 protein: CAWRGQGLLAEAFF

J gene: TRBJ1-2
D gene: TRBD1
CDR3 length: 13
clone size: .
V gene: TRBV2
CDR3 DNA: TGTGCCAGCAGAAGACAGGGACAGGGGACGGGAACCTTC
CDR3 protein: CASRRQGQGTGTF

J gene: TRBJ2-3
D gene: TRBD2
CDR3 length: 17
clone size: .
V gene: TRBV10-1
CDR3 DNA: TGCGCCAGACCCCGGACTAGCGGGAGCTCTAGCACAGATACGCAGTATTTT
CDR3 protein: CARPRTSGSSSTDTQYF

J gene: TRBJ2-7
D gene: TRBD1
CDR3 length: 16
clone size: .
V gene: TRBV6-5
CDR3 DNA: TGTGCCAGCAGTTACTCGTTGGGGACAGGGCCCTACGAGCAGTACTTC
CDR3 protein: CASSYSLGTGPYEQYF

J gene: TRBJ2-7
D gene: TRBD2
CDR3 length: 16
clone size: .
V gene: TRBV6-5
CDR3 DNA: TGTGCCAGCAGTTACTCCGTTCCTAGCGGTTCCTACGAGCAGTACTTC
CDR3 protein: CASSYSVPSGSYEQYF

J gene: TRBJ2-7
D gene: TRBD1
CDR3 length: 15
clone size: .
V gene: TRBV4-1
CDR3 DNA: TGCGCCAGCAGCCAAGAGGACAGGCTATACTACGAGCAGTACTTC
CDR3 protein: CASSQEDRLYYEQYF

J gene: TRBJ2-7
D gene: .
CDR3 length: 14
clone size: .
V gene: TRBV6-5
CDR3 DNA: TGTGCCAGCAGTATTGATATGAGCTCCTACGAGCAGTACTTC
CDR3 protein: CASSIDMSSYEQYF

J gene: TRBJ2-3
D gene: .
CDR3 length: 14
clone size: .
V gene: TRBV7-9
CDR3 DNA: TGTGCCAGCAGCTTAGCGCTGGCTTTAGATACGCAGTATTTT
CDR3 protein: CASSLALALDTQYF

J gene: TRBJ1-1
D gene: .
CDR3 length: 11
clone size: .
V gene: TRBV18
CDR3 DNA: TGTGCCAGCTCACCAGCGGCTGAAGCTTTCTTT
CDR3 protein: CASSPAAEAFF

J gene: TRBJ2-7
D gene: .
CDR3 length: 14
clone size: .
V gene: TRBV12-5
CDR3 DNA: TGTGCTAGTGGTTTGGCTACAGGGACCTACGAGCAGTACTTC
CDR3 protein: CASGLATGTYEQYF

J gene: TRBJ2-7
D gene: .
CDR3 length: 14
clone size: .
V gene: TRBV7-2
CDR3 DNA: TGTGCCAGCAGCTTTTCACTAGCTGCCCACGAGCAGTACTTC
CDR3 protein: CASSFSLAAHEQYF

J gene: TRBJ1-1
D gene: .
CDR3 length: 14
clone size: .
V gene: TRBV27
CDR3 DNA: TGTGCCAGCAGTTTGGCCAACATGAACACTGAAGCTTTCTTT
CDR3 protein: CASSLANMNTEAFF

J gene: TRBJ2-7
D gene: TRBD1
CDR3 length: 14
clone size: .
V gene: TRBV6-6
CDR3 DNA: TGTGCCAGCAGACAGACAGGGGTGGCCTACGAGCAGTACTTC
CDR3 protein: CASRQTGVAYEQYF

J gene: TRBJ2-1
D gene: TRBD2
CDR3 length: 12
clone size: .
V gene: TRBV7-8
CDR3 DNA: TGTGCCAGCAGCTTGCCGGGACTAGCGTGGTTCTTC
CDR3 protein: CASSLPGLAWFF

J gene: TRBJ1-4
D gene: .
CDR3 length: 17
clone size: few
V gene: TRBV15
CDR3 DNA: TGTGCCACCAGCGGGGGGTTAGACCCCAGACGTGATGAAAAACTGTTTTTT
CDR3 protein: CATSGGLDPRRDEKLFF

J gene: TRBJ1-1
D gene: TRBD1
CDR3 length: 18
clone size: .
V gene: TRBV7-8
CDR3 DNA: TGTGCCAGCAGCTTAGTCGGGACAGGGGGCGGATGGAACACTGAAGCTTTCTTT
CDR3 protein: CASSLVGTGGGWNTEAFF

J gene: TRBJ2-1
D gene: TRBD2
CDR3 length: 14
clone size: .
V gene: TRBV12-5
CDR3 DNA: TGTGCTAGTGCTTTTACGTCGGGGGGCAATGAGCAGTTCTTC
CDR3 protein: CASAFTSGGNEQFF

J gene: TRBJ1-2
D gene: TRBD1
CDR3 length: 16
clone size: .
V gene: TRBV4-3
CDR3 DNA: TGCGCCAGCAGCCAAACAAGGGACAGGGGGCGCCTTGGCTACACCTTC
CDR3 protein: CASSQTRDRGRLGYTF

J gene: TRBJ1-1
D gene: TRBD1
CDR3 length: 13
clone size: .
V gene: TRBV28
CDR3 DNA: TGTGCCAGCATTTGGACAGGGGGCACTGAAGCTTTCTTT
CDR3 protein: CASIWTGGTEAFF

J gene: TRBJ2-2
D gene: TRBD2
CDR3 length: 17
clone size: once
V gene: TRBV28
CDR3 DNA: TGTGCCAGCAGAGCAGGTACTAGCGGGAGCGTCACCGGGGAGCTGTTTTTT
CDR3 protein: CASRAGTSGSVTGELFF

J gene: TRBJ1-2
D gene: TRBD1
CDR3 length: 13
clone size: .
V gene: TRBV6-5
CDR3 DNA: TGTGCCAGCAGCCAGGGGGCCGCGGGTGGCTACACCTTC
CDR3 protein: CASSQGAAGGYTF

J gene: TRBJ2-7
D gene: .
CDR3 length: 16
clone size: few
V gene: TRBV28
CDR3 DNA: TGTGCCAGCAGCTCGCCTCGAAGCCTAGGGGCCTACGAGCAGTACTTC
CDR3 protein: CASSSPRSLGAYEQYF

J gene: TRBJ2-7
D gene: TRBD2
CDR3 length: 15
clone size: .
V gene: TRBV19
CDR3 DNA: TGTGCCAGTAGCAGGCCGGGACTAGCGGGATCCGAGCAGTACTTC
CDR3 protein: CASSRPGLAGSEQYF

J gene: TRBJ2-5
D gene: .
CDR3 length: 13
clone size: .
V gene: TRBV7-9
CDR3 DNA: TGTTCCAGCAGCTTCAGGGGCCAAGAGACCCAGTACTTC
CDR3 protein: CSSSFRGQETQYF

J gene: TRBJ2-7
D gene: TRBD1
CDR3 length: 15
clone size: .
V gene: TRBV29-1
CDR3 DNA: TGCAGCGTTGATTTAGGAGGGACAGGGGGTGGCGAGCAGTACTTC
CDR3 protein: CSVDLGGTGGGEQYF

J gene: TRBJ1-6
D gene: .
CDR3 length: 13
clone size: once
V gene: TRBV27
CDR3 DNA: TGTGCCAGCAAAAGGACAGAAAATTCACCCCTCCACTTT
CDR3 protein: CASKRTENSPLHF

J gene: TRBJ2-2
D gene: .
CDR3 length: 15
clone size: .
V gene: TRBV5-1
CDR3 DNA: TGCGCCAGCAGCTTGAGAGTGGAGGGTACCGGGGAGCTGTTTTTT
CDR3 protein: CASSLRVEGTGELFF

J gene: TRBJ1-6
D gene: .
CDR3 length: 14
clone size: .
V gene: TRBV30
CDR3 DNA: TGTGCCTGGAGTGTGACTCCCGAGGCTTCACCCCTCCACTTT
CDR3 protein: CAWSVTPEASPLHF

J gene: TRBJ2-5
D gene: .
CDR3 length: 13
clone size: .
V gene: TRBV5-6
CDR3 DNA: TGTGCCAGCAGCTCAGGGTTTATTGAGACCCAGTACTTC
CDR3 protein: CASSSGFIETQYF